Each of the 22 T cell receptor beta chains below was sequenced from the same sample in a study of CD8+ T cells in alopecia areata. As to treatment: oral pan-JAK inhibitor, 5-10 mg twice daily. Once RNA had been extracted, it was reverse transcribed into cDNA to act as the sequencing template. Clones were read by immunoSEQ multiplex PCR, and TCRdb kept only the in-frame ones, dropping some. The data contain around 190,000 clones, 50% to 75% of them seen just once; the ten biggest clones take up 4.2%. Sequencing used CD4+ T cells sorted from blood, obtained at week 4, from a patient treated with tofacitinib. These receptor sequences come from a human donor with alopecia areata.

The chain is built from TRBV30 and TRBJ2-1, with 12 bases fitting TRBD2. This CDR3 region has 15 residues. The ends lost 3 bases at V and 7 bases at J; junction bases unmatched: 7. CDR1 and CDR2 (germline): GTSNPN, SVGIG (reference sequence). The CDR3: CAWSQGLAGRNEQFF. As DNA, the CDR3 is TGTGCCTGGAGCCAAGGACTAGCGGGGCGGAATGAGCAGTTCTTC.

This clone was counted between two and nine times. This chain connects TRBV4-2 to TRBJ1-2, with 10 bases identical to TRBD1. CDR1 LGHNA and CDR2 YNFKEQ come from the germline V gene. The trim removed 1 base at V and 8 bases at J, leaving 4 bases unmatched. The CDR3 is made up of 14 amino acids. The DNA of the CDR3 is TGTGCCAGCAGCCAAGTTCTGGACAGGGGGGGCTACACCTTC. It codes for CASSQVLDRGGYTF.

Concerning this clone: This CDR3 is also generated by other DNA sequences in the sample. V gene TRBV2 combines with J gene TRBJ1-2, with TRBD1 matching 8 bases. V lost 5 bases to trimming and J lost 8 bases; unmatched junction nucleotides: 4. The CDR3 spans 12 residues. Germline CDR1 reads SNHLY; CDR2 reads FYNNEI. Here the CDR3 reads CASSSTGDGYTF. The CDR3 coding sequence is TGTGCCAGCAGTTCGACAGGGGACGGCTACACCTTC.

This sequence joins TRBV21-1 and TRBJ2-2. TRBV21-1 is a pseudogene. This CDR3 region has 12 residues. In nucleotides, the CDR3 is TGTGCCAGCAGCCAAGTCACCGGGGAGCTGTTTTTT. Protein sequence: CASSQVTGELFF.

The table lists this clone with a few counts. The rearrangement joins TRBV29-1 to TRBJ2-1; D remains ambiguous. From germline, CDR1 is SQVTM and CDR2 ANQGSEA. The CDR3 has 12 amino acids. V shed 1 base and J shed 8 bases, with 9 bases lying between them. CDR3 in DNA: TGCAGCGTTGAAGGAGTCCTCTATGAGCAGTTCTTC. This encodes CSVEGVLYEQFF.

This clone showed up just once. V and J are TRBV4-3 and TRBJ1-2, with TRBD1 matching over 11 bases. The CDR3 is 18 residues long. Germline V gene sequence: CDR1 LGHNA, CDR2 YSLEER. The trim removed 0 bases at V and 4 bases at J, leaving 10 bases unmatched. CDR3 coding DNA: TGCGCCAGCAGCCAAGAAGGGACAGGGGGGCGGGCGCCCTATGGCTACACCTTC. This sequence encodes CASSQEGTGGRAPYGYTF.

The chain joins TRBV29-1 to TRBJ1-3; D perhaps matches TRBD1 (6 bases). Between the trimmed V and J ends, which lost 3 bases and 4 bases, there was a span of 10 bases. This CDR3 contains 13 residues. From germline, CDR1 is SQVTM and CDR2 ANQGSEA. The CDR3 loop reads CSVDKDRGNTIYF. As DNA, the CDR3 is TGCAGCGTTGACAAGGACAGAGGAAACACCATATATTTT.

The CDR3 sequence: CSVSASYEQYF. In nucleotides, the CDR3 is TGCAGCGTCTCAGCATCCTACGAGCAGTACTTC. The rearrangement joins TRBV29-1 to TRBJ2-7, with D hard to call. The V end was cut by 6 bases, the J end by 1 base, with 7 bases between. This CDR3 comprises 11 residues. CDR1 and CDR2 from the germline V gene are SQVTM and ANQGSEA.

About this clone: The same CDR3 arises from other DNA sequences in this sample as well. The chain combines TRBV29-1 with TRBJ1-2; D ambiguous. V lost 3 bases and J lost 4, with 9 bases in between. The CDR3 runs 12 residues. Germline loops: CDR1 SQVTM, CDR2 ANQGSEA. The CDR3 nucleotides read TGCAGCGTTGACGAGGTCCTCTATGGCTACACCTTC. It specifies CSVDEVLYGYTF.

The chain is built from TRBV4-1 and TRBJ2-3; possible D gene TRBD1, 6 bases. The CDR3 runs to 16 residues. Between the trimmed V and J ends, which lost 0 bases and 2 bases, there was a span of 12 bases. The germline V gene encodes CDR1 MGHRA and CDR2 YSYEKL. The CDR3 DNA reads as TGCGCCAGCAGCCAAGACCGACAGGCTGCCACAGATACGCAGTATTTT. This gives the protein CASSQDRQAATDTQYF.

Here the CDR3 DNA reads TGTGCCAGCAGCTTACGCGGGCTGGGCCCTGAATCCTACGAGCAGTACTTC. Translated: CASSLRGLGPESYEQYF. J is TRBJ2-7 and V is TRBV7-9, with TRBD2 as a possible D gene (5 bases). Trimming shortened V by 2 bases and J by 1 base, and 18 bases separated the two germline ends. Looked up from germline, CDR1 is SEHNR and CDR2 is FQNEAQ (reference sequence). CDR3 length equals 17 residues.

This rearrangement joins TRBV5-6 to TRBJ2-7; D is ambiguous. Trimming shortened V by 0 bases and J by 1 base, and 8 bases separated the two germline ends. The CDR3 consists of 14 residues. Germline V gene data show CDR1 as SGHDT and CDR2 as YYEEEE. The CDR3 region is CASSLVYRSYEQYF. Here the CDR3 DNA reads TGTGCCAGCAGCTTGGTTTACCGATCCTACGAGCAGTACTTC.

The chain couples TRBV5-4 to TRBJ2-3; D may be TRBD2 (6 bases). Germline V gene data show CDR1 as SGHNT and CDR2 as YYREEE (reference sequence). V was trimmed by 4 bases and J by 4 bases, leaving 16 bases between them. The CDR3 is 15 residues long. In DNA form, the CDR3 reads TGTGCCAGCAGCCCCCCCGGGGGTTCGGCAGATACGCAGTATTTT. This translates into CASSPPGGSADTQYF.

The sample holds a few counts of this clone. This sample also contains other DNA sequences that code for the same CDR3. The V call is TRBV5-4, the J call TRBJ2-1, with 8 bases that match TRBD2. The CDR3 sequence is 13 residues long. The germline gives CDR1 SGHNT, CDR2 YYREEE (reference sequence). The trim removed 0 bases at V and 7 bases at J, leaving 0 bases unmatched. The CDR3 loop reads CASSLAGGNEQFF. The CDR3 DNA follows: TGTGCCAGCAGCTTGGCGGGGGGGAATGAGCAGTTCTTC.

The chain uses TRBV7-9 and TRBJ2-5; D gene ambiguous. The ends were cut back, 7 bases at V and 4 bases at J, with 10 bases in the middle. The CDR3 contains 12 residues. Germline assignment: CDR1 SEHNR and CDR2 FQNEAQ (reference sequence). The CDR3 spells CASTEQAETQYF. The CDR3 DNA follows: TGTGCCAGCACAGAGCAGGCAGAGACCCAGTACTTC.

This clone was found once. This chain links TRBV7-9 with TRBJ2-7, with no clear D. The CDR3 covers 13 residues. Looked up from germline, CDR1 is SEHNR and CDR2 is FQNEAQ (reference sequence). V lost 5 bases to trimming and J lost 0 bases, with 8 bases between them. CDR3 in DNA: TGTGCCAGCAGCGGCCCTAGCTCCTACGAGCAGTACTTC. This translates into CASSGPSSYEQYF. Variable domain in full (rest from reference TRBV7-9 and TRBJ2-7): DTGVSQNPRHKITKRGQNVTFRCDPISEHNRLYWYRQTLGQGPEFLTYFQNEAQLEKSRLLSDRFSAERPKGSFSTLEIQRTEQGDSAMYLCASSGPSSYEQYFGPGTRLTVT.

This chain links TRBV6-1 with TRBJ1-1; no definite D call. The CDR3 loop spans 15 amino acids. CDR1 is MNHNS and CDR2 is SASEGT in the germline V gene. V was cut by 2 bases and J by 2 bases, with 12 bases left in between. The CDR3 region has the DNA TGTGCCAGCAGTGAAAAACAGAGGATTAACACTGAAGCTTTCTTT. As protein: CASSEKQRINTEAFF.

The count of this clone is one. Other DNA variants within this sample encode the same CDR3. Here the CDR3 reads CASSQDRGGYTF. The CDR3 nucleotides read TGTGCCAGCAGCCAAGATCGGGGCGGCTACACCTTC. The chain uses TRBV4-2 and TRBJ1-2, with D possibly being TRBD1 (5 bases). The germline V gene has CDR1 LGHNA and CDR2 YNFKEQ. V gave up 0 bases and J gave up 8 bases, with 7 bases separating them. The CDR3 is 12 residues long.

The chain couples TRBV30 to TRBJ1-6; D gene ambiguous. The CDR3 is 16 amino acids. CDR1 and CDR2 from the germline V gene are GTSNPN and SVGIG (reference sequence). V lost 0 bases and J lost 9, with 18 bases in between. The CDR3 protein is CAWSVHLQATGSPLHF. In DNA, the CDR3 is TGTGCCTGGAGTGTACATCTGCAAGCCACCGGTTCACCCCTCCACTTT.

The rearrangement uses TRBV29-1 and TRBJ1-2, with D possibly TRBD1 on 6 matching bases. The germline CDR1 and CDR2 sequences are SQVTM and ANQGSEA. Trimming left V 4 bases short and J 2 bases short, with 11 bases between. The CDR3 length is 13 residues. CDR3 amino acids: CSVAPTGNYGYTF. The CDR3, as DNA: TGCAGCGTTGCCCCGACAGGAAACTATGGCTACACCTTC.

V gene TRBV6-6 combines with J gene TRBJ2-5, with 7 bases identical to TRBD1. This CDR3 is 13 amino acids long. The V segment lost 8 bases and the J segment 4 bases; nucleotides outside the gene matches: 7. Germline lookup yields CDR1 MNHNY and CDR2 SVGAGI (reference sequence). CDR3 coding DNA: TGTGCCAGCGACAGGGAAGTGGGAGAGACCCAGTACTTC. This gives the protein CASDREVGETQYF.

With respect to this clone: The same CDR3 is also encoded by other DNA sequences in this sample. The V gene is TRBV18, the J gene TRBJ2-5; perhaps D is TRBD1 or TRBD2 (5 bases each). The CDR3 runs 13 residues. Trimming cost V 0 bases and J 3 bases, with 5 bases left between them. Germline-derived CDR1 and CDR2 are KGHSH and LQKENI. DNA of the CDR3: TGTGCCAGCTCACCACCGGGGGAAGAGACCCAGTACTTC. It encodes CASSPPGEETQYF.